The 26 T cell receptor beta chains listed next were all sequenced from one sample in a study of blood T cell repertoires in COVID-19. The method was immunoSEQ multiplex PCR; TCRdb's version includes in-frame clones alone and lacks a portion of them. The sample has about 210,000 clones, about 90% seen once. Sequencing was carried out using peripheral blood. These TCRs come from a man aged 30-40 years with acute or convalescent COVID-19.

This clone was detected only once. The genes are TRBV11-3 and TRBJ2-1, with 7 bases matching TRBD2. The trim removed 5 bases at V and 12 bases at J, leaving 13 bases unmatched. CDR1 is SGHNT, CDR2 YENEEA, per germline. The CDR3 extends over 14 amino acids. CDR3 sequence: CASSLGRPGGGQFF. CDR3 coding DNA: TGTGCCAGCAGCCTAGGGCGGCCGGGAGGTGGGCAGTTCTTC.

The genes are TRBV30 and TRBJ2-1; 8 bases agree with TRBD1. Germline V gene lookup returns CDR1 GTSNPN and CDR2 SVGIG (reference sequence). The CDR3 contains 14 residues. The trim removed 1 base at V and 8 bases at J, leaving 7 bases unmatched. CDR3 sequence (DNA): TGTGCCTGGAGTGAAGGACAGGGAGACGATGAGCAGTTCTTC. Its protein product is CAWSEGQGDDEQFF.

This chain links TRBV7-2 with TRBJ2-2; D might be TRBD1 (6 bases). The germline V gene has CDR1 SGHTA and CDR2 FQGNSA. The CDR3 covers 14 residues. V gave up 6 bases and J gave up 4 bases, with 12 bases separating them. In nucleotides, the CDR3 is TGTGCCAGCAGGTTGCAGGGGCTCACCGGGGAGCTGTTTTTT. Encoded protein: CASRLQGLTGELFF.

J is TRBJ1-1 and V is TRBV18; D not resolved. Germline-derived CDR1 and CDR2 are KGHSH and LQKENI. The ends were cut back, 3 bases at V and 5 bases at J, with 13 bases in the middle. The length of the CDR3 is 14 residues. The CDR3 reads CASSPRVAKTEAFF. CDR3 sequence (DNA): TGTGCCAGCTCACCGAGGGTAGCGAAAACTGAAGCTTTCTTT. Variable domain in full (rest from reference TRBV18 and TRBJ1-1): NAGVMQNPRHLVRRRGQEARLRCSPMKGHSHVYWYRQLPEEGLKFMVYLQKENIIDESGMPKERFSAEFPKEGPSILRIQQVVRGDSAAYFCASSPRVAKTEAFFGQGTRLTVV.

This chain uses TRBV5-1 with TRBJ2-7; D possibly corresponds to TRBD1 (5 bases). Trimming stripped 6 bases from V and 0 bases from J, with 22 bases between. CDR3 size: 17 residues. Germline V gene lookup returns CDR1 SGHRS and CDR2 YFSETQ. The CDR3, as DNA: TGCGCCAGCAACGATCCAGGGCTTCCCCAAGTCTCCTACGAGCAGTACTTC. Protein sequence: CASNDPGLPQVSYEQYF. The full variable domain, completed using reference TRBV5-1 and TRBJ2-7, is KAGVTQTPRYLIKTRGQQVTLSCSPISGHRSVSWYQQTPGQGLQFLFEYFSETQRNKGNFPGRFSGRQFSNSRSEMNVSTLELGDSALYLCASNDPGLPQVSYEQYFGPGTRLTVT.

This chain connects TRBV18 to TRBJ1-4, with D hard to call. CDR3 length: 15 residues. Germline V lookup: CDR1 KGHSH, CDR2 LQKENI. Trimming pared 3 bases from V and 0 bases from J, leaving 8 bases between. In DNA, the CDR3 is TGTGCCAGCTCACCTAATATTGCAACTAATGAAAAACTGTTTTTT. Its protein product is CASSPNIATNEKLFF. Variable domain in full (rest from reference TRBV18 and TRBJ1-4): NAGVMQNPRHLVRRRGQEARLRCSPMKGHSHVYWYRQLPEEGLKFMVYLQKENIIDESGMPKERFSAEFPKEGPSILRIQQVVRGDSAAYFCASSPNIATNEKLFFGSGTQLSVL.

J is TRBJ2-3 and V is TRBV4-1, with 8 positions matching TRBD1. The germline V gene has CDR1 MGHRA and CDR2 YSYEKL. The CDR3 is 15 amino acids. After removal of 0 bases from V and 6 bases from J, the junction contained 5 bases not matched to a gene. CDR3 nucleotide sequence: TGCGCCAGCAGCCAAGATTGGGACAGGAAGGATACGCAGTATTTT. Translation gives CASSQDWDRKDTQYF.

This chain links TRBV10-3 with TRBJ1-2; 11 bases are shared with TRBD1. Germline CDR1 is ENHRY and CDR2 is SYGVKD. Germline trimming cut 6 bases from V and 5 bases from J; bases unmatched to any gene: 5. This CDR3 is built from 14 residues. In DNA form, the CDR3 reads TGTGCCATCAGGGGACAGGGGGAGATGTATGGCTACACCTTC. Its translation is CAIRGQGEMYGYTF.

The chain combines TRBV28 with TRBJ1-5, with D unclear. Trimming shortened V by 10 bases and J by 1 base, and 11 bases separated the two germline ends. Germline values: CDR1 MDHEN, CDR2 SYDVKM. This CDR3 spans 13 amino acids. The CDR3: CAIKTGSNQPQHF. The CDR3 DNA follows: TGTGCCATCAAGACCGGGAGCAATCAGCCCCAGCATTTT. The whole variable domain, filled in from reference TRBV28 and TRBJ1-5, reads DVKVTQSSRYLVKRTGEKVFLECVQDMDHENMFWYRQDPGLGLRLIYFSYDVKMKEKGDIPEGYSVSREKKERFSLILESASTNQTSMYLCAIKTGSNQPQHFGDGTRLSIL.

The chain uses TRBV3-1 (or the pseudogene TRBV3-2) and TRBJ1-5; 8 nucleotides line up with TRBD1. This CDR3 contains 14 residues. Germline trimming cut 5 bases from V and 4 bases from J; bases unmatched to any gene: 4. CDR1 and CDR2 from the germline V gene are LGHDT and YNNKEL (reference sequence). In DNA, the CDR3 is TGTGCCAGCAGCTGGACAGGGCAAAATCAGCCCCAGCATTTT. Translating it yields CASSWTGQNQPQHF.

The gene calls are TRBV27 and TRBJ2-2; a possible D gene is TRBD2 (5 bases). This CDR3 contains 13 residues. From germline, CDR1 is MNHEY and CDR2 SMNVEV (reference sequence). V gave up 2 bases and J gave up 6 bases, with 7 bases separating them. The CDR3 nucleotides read TGTGCCAGCAGTTTACTCGGGGCCGGGGAGCTGTTTTTT. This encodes CASSLLGAGELFF.

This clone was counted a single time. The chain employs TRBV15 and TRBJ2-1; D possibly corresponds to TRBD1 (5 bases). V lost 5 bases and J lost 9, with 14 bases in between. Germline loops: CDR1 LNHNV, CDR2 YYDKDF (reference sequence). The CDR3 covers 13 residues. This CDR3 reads CATSLRELGEQFF. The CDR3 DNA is TGTGCCACCAGCCTCAGGGAATTGGGTGAGCAGTTCTTC.

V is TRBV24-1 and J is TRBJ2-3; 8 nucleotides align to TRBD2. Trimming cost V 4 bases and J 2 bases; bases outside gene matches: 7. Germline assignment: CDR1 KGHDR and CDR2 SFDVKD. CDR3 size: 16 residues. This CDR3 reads CATSDPGLEATDTQYF. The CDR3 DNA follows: TGTGCCACCAGTGACCCGGGACTAGAGGCCACAGATACGCAGTATTTT.

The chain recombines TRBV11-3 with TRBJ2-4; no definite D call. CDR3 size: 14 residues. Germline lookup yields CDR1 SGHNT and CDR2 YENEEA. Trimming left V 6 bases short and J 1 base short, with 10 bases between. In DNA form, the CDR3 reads TGTGCCAGCAGTAGAGGTGGGGCCAAAAACATTCAGTACTTC. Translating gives CASSRGGAKNIQYF.

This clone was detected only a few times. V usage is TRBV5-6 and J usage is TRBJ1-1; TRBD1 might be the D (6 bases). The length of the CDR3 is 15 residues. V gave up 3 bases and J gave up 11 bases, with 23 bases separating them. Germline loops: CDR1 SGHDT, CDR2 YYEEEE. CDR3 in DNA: TGTGCCAGCAGCTCCGGGGCAGGGGCAACCCCTGGGGCTTTCTTT. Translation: CASSSGAGATPGAFF.

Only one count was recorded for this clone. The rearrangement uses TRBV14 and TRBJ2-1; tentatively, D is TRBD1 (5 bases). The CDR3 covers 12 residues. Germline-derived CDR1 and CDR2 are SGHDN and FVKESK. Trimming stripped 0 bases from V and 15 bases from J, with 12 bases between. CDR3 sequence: CASSQEGLFRFF. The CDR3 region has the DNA TGTGCCAGCAGCCAAGAGGGGCTTTTTCGGTTCTTC.

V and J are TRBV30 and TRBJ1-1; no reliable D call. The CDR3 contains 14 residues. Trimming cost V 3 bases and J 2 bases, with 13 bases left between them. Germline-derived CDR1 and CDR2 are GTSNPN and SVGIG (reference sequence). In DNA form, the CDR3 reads TGTGCCTGGAGATACGAACTCCCAAACACTGAAGCTTTCTTT. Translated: CAWRYELPNTEAFF.

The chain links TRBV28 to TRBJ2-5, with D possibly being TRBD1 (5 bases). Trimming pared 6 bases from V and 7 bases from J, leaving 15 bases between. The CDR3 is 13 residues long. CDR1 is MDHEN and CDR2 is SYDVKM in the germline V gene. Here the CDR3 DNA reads TGTGCCAGCAGGCTGGGGCCCCATCGGACCCAGTACTTC. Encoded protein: CASRLGPHRTQYF.

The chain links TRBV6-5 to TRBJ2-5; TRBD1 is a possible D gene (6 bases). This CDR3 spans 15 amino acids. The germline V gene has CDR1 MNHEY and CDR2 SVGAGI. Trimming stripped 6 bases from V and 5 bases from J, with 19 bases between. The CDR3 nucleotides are TGTGCCAGCAGACCCGACAGGACAAGGTCTGAGACCCAGTACTTC. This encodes CASRPDRTRSETQYF.

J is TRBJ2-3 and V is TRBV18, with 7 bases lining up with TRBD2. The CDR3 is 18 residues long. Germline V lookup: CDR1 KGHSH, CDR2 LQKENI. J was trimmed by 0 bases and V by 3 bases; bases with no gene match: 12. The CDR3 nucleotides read TGTGCCAGCTCACCTAAAAGAGCGCGGGGGTCGAGCACAGATACGCAGTATTTT. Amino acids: CASSPKRARGSSTDTQYF.

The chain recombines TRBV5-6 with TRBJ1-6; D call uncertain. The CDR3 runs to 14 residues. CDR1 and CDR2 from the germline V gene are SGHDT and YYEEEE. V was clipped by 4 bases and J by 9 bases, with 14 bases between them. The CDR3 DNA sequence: TGTGCCAGCAGCCCGGCGCGGGGAACTTCACCCCTCCACTTT. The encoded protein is CASSPARGTSPLHF.

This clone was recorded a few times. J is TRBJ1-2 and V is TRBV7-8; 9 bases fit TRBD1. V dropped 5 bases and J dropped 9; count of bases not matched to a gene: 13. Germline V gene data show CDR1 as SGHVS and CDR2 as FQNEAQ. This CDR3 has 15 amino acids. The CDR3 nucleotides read TGTGCCAGCAGCCCAAGGAGGACAGGGGCGGTGAGCTACACCTTC. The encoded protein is CASSPRRTGAVSYTF.

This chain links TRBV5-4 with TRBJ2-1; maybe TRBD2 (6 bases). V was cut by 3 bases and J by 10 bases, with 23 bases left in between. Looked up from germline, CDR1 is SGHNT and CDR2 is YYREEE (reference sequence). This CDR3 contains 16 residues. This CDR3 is CASSSTRGTQWGEQFF. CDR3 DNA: TGTGCCAGCAGCTCTACTCGGGGGACCCAATGGGGAGAGCAGTTCTTC.

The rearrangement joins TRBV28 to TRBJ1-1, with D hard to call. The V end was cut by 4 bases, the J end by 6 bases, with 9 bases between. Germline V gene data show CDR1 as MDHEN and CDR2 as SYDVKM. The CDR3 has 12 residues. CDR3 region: CASSSTWPEAFF. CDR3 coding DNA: TGTGCCAGCAGTTCCACGTGGCCTGAAGCTTTCTTT.

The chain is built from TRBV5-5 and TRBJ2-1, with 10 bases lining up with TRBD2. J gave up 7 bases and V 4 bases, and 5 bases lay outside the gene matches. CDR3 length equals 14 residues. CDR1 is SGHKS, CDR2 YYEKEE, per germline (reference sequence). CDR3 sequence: CASSRTSGKNEQFF. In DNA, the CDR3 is TGTGCCAGCAGCCGGACTAGCGGTAAGAATGAGCAGTTCTTC.

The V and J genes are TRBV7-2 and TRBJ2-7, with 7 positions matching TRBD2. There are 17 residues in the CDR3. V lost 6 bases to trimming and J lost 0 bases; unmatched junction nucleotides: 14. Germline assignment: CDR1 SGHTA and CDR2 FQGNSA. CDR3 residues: CASRPYFEAGSSYEQYF. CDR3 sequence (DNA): TGTGCCAGCAGACCTTACTTTGAAGCGGGAAGCTCCTACGAGCAGTACTTC.